This paragraph covers one TCR beta chain sequence. The method was immunoSEQ multiplex PCR; TCRdb's version includes in-frame clones alone and lacks a portion of them. The table shows some 100,000 clones, with over 75% occurring only once. This sample is drawn from a study of blood T cell repertoires in COVID-19. V trimming: 3 bases; J trimming: 7 bases; junction bases outside the gene matches: 9. Per germline, CDR1 GTSNPN and CDR2 SVGIG (reference sequence). The CDR3 has 13 residues. V is TRBV30 and J is TRBJ2-7, with 7 nucleotides matching TRBD2. This receptor was taken from a man aged 45 to 65 with acute or convalescent COVID-19. The sequenced sample was peripheral blood. DNA for the CDR3: TGTGCCTGGAGGGGATCCTGGGGGGGAGAGCAGTACTTC. Translation gives CAWRGSWGGEQYF.